The entry that follows covers one T cell receptor beta chain sequence. This CDR3 is built from 14 residues. CDR1 is SGHRS and CDR2 is YFSETQ in the germline V gene. This entry belongs to a study of T cells expressing NK-cell markers. Study information: Source material for TCR beta repertoires consisted of sorted CD3+CD56+NKG2C+, CD3+CD56+NKG2C- and CD3+CD56-NKG2C+ T cells.

One entry per CDR3 protein, without DNA, is what TCRdb gives after re-calling the 5' RACE reads. The sample features 200,000 to 300,000 distinct CDR3 sequences, with roughly 4.2% in its top ten. The chain uses TRBV5-1 and TRBJ1-1; without DNA, the TCRdb call of TRBD1 cannot be checked. Sequenced material: blood T cells: a sorted CD56 or NKG2C T cell subset, CD4+ or CD8+ T cells, or bulk PBMC T cells (not recorded which). This clonotype originated in a woman between 18 and 75 years old in good health. CDR3 amino acids: CASSLGTGGTEAFF.